The sequence of this T cell receptor (beta chain) was determined in a study of cytomegalovirus exposure and HLA in healthy donors (dated by TCRdb to the late 2010s). Some background on the complete study: In an earlier analysis of under 750 of the donors, under 300 Gb of sequence data and approximately 100 million unique TCR beta sequences from roughly 180 million T cells were reported. Roughly 300 gigabases of sequencing data and some 85 million unique TCR sequences were included in an early release covering 550 to 650 HLA-typed donors. The genetic ancestry cluster associated with self-reported Caucasian donors included 81% of the roughly 380 genotyped donors. The study aimed to test whether signatures of past pathogen exposure could be identified by cataloging public T cell receptors. Using immunosequencing, the study profiled T cell repertoires from 550 to 750 subjects and related those repertoires to cytomegalovirus serostatus. Besides the first cohort of around 670 subjects, a separate validation cohort made up of over 100 different subjects was used. To predict cytomegalovirus infection status, the study brought together high-throughput TCR immunosequencing, statistical association of individual TCRs with disease status, and machine learning. A later analysis re-analyzed previously published TCR beta repertoires from 600 to 850 donors and added high-resolution HLA genotyping to study TCR occurrence patterns. The later analysis used no new phenotypic data to find candidate immune exposures, relying instead on TCR beta sequences and their occurrence across donors. In an earlier analysis of over 550 of the donors, high-throughput TCR beta sequencing was used to judge whether each TCR beta V gene segment behaved as functional or pseudogenic. Alongside the repertoire data, information on donor age, sex, ethnicity and CMV serostatus was compiled. A later genetic analysis took genome-wide SNP genotypes for about 65% of the 666 donors and used that subset as a discovery cohort. All discovery cohort repertoires had been generated on a single sequencing platform. HLA typing covered class I and class II loci at four-digit resolution. Typing coverage differed by locus: A, B, C, DRB1 and DQB1 were typed in roughly 629-640 donors, DQA1 in 522, DPA1 in 606, and DPB1 in about 450. Roughly 5 DR-DQ haplotypes were handled as single units for association and clustering, since linkage in the cohort was strong. Across some 400 genotyped donors of the cohort, an average of about 240,000 unique TCR beta nucleotide sequences per donor were sequenced, and approximately 19% of those sequences were non-productive. The study at large found these results: The only immune exposure information available for the cohort was CMV serostatus. A total of 150 or so TCR beta chains were listed by the study as associated with cytomegalovirus. Strong co-occurrence of HLA alleles, especially DR and DQ, made assigning TCR associations to individual alleles difficult. In an earlier analysis of some 640 of the donors, most TCR beta V segments were observed in productive rearrangements about 90% or about 30% of the time, broadly matching IMGT annotations. In a later analysis, most CMV-associated TCR beta chains were found to appear HLA-restricted, with HLA associations seemingly driven largely by CMV exposure. The cohort was sequenced for TCR beta chains only, and without alpha or paired-chain data the features that could be detected were limited. Specific HLA alleles were associated with 16,951 TCR beta sequences at a false discovery rate of 0.05 in a later analysis. Correlated functional status among segregating V segments might reflect linkage disequilibrium, but an unknown experimental factor could not be ruled out. Three of the identified cytomegalovirus-associated TCR beta chains were confirmed in vitro to be specific for cytomegalovirus antigens. Cytomegalovirus status was reported to be diagnosed by the classifier with high specificity and sensitivity in both the original and validation cohorts. Because counts were too low, some 17 rarely observed V segments, including chromosome 9 orphons, were excluded from the earlier analysis of some 590 of the donors. Several of the top co-occurrence clusters appeared to be linked to parvovirus B19, influenza, CMV and Epstein-Barr virus, according to a later analysis. A further reported finding was that TCR beta sequences accurately predicted the HLA-A and HLA-B alleles for most subjects in the first cohort. In a later genetic analysis, fewer N-insertions in productive TCRs were reported among donors in an Asian-associated ancestry cluster than the 666-donor mean. In a later analysis, the rate of TCR association differed among HLA loci, with DRB1 alleles having the most associated TCRs and HLA-C alleles having the fewest. The authors suggested that the approach could potentially be generalized to other disease states and immunological phenotypes. A later genetic analysis associated a missense DCLRE1C variant with V-gene and J-gene trimming of TCR beta chains, and an independent cohort replicated the association. A later analysis found that HLA-associated TCR beta chains were more clonally expanded and had lower generation probabilities than equally common non-associated chains. Sequencing depth was assumed to be roughly uniform across donors in the presence/absence analyses, though that assumption may not hold. Some IMGT-functional V segments, including TRBV6-2 and TRBV6-3, could not be distinguished by the 87-base-pair reads and were therefore excluded. A cluster of highly shared sequence variants was judged likely to represent a technical artifact of the sequencing pipeline. Because HLA typing was unavailable for some donors at each locus, only the typed subset was used in association tests. Most TCR sequences were seen in very few donors, while some public TCRs were found in many individuals.

Library preparation employed the immunoSEQ multiplex PCR assay. For the multiplex PCR, a mixture combining 60 forward primers for TCR Vbeta segments and 13 reverse primers for TCR Jbeta segments was used. A multiplex PCR assay on genomic DNA amplified the CDR3 region of rearranged TCR beta genes. On the Illumina HiSeq System, the amplified TCR beta libraries were sequenced as 87-base-pair reads. The authors' pipeline ran thus. In a later analysis, some 80 million unique TCR beta chains were counted across the approximately 640 repertoires, and approximately 11 million of these chains were shared by at least two donors. Raw reads were error-corrected and collapsed into unique sequences by a nearest-neighbor algorithm in which closely related sequences were merged to remove PCR and sequencing errors. To assign V, D and J gene segments, CDR3 sequences were aligned to IMGT reference sequences. For a sequence to be retained, a match of at least six nucleotides was required to both a V gene segment and a J gene segment. Rearrangements were called productive when the CDR3 lacked stop codons and stayed in frame with V and J; all others were non-productive. CDR3 was defined according to IMGT convention as the region running from the second conserved V-encoded cysteine to the conserved J-encoded phenylalanine. Sequences without an unambiguous match to a single V gene segment were excluded from the earlier analysis of 450 to 650 of the donors. An earlier analysis of a few hundred of the donors called V segments functional above 56.7% productive rearrangements and segregating when the between-donor standard deviation exceeded 5%. A statistical classification framework was built to diagnose cytomegalovirus status from the catalog of TCR beta chain sequences. In a later analysis, TCR nucleotide sequences were compared against IMGT/GENE-DB human TR gene sequences so that V and J genes could be assigned. A later analysis assigned CDR3 sequences and most-parsimonious VDJ recombination scenarios with the TCRdist pipeline. In a later analysis, each TCR beta chain was defined by its CDR3 amino acid sequence together with its V-gene family, and reads without a unique V-gene family were excluded. To address suspected cross-contamination and a sequencing artifact, a later analysis removed roughly 580 highly shared, low-generation-probability nucleotide sequences. A later analysis calculated a clonal expansion index for each public chain from normalized within-repertoire ranks of inferred template counts. In a later analysis, generation probabilities were computed using a VDJ recombination model fitted to out-of-frame rearrangements, and the results were checked against IGoR. In a later analysis, hypergeometric tests were used to score TCR-TCR, TCR-HLA and TCR-CMV co-occurrence, with a repertoire-size bias correction applied to TCR pairs. In a later analysis, false discovery rates were estimated by permuting HLA or CMV assignments 20 times. In a later analysis, co-occurring TCRs were grouped using DBSCAN, with TCRdist sequence similarity added in when clustering inside HLA-allele-positive subsets. Repertoires with fewer than 30,000 or more than 120,000 public chains were left out of co-occurrence clustering, as were five repertoires with anomalous nucleotide sharing. TCRdb mirrors the immuneACCESS table, restricted to in-frame sequences. Some clones are absent from its copies; in checked studies, under half trace to an unresolved V gene, and the reason for the others is unknown. The DNA gave D and trimming, while V, J and clone size come from that table. This sample's clone table shows some 110,000 clones. The ten largest clones add up to approximately 6.8% of the sample.

CDR1 and CDR2 were assigned from the germline V gene (reference sequence) as MNHNY and SVGAGI. There are 12 amino acids in the CDR3, from cysteine to phenylalanine inclusive. Only CDR3 DNA is held: 36 bases, read in frame from base 1. A distance of 11 bases separates the germline ends of V and J, which lose 7 bases and 5 bases respectively. The cohort comprised around 690 healthy bone marrow donors. All cohort members were sampled while nominally healthy, although unrecorded immune exposures were likely present. The donor tested CMV seropositive, placing the donor among the approximately 290 seropositive members of the cohort. Each donor provided a peripheral blood sample, and peripheral blood mononuclear cells were used for TCR beta sequencing. The Qiagen DNeasy Blood Extraction Kit was used to extract genomic DNA from the blood cell samples. Notes on this clone: This clone's antigen is unknown.

The rearranged segments are TRBV6-6 and TRBJ1-1; the D gene is perhaps TRBD1, from 6 matching bases. The TCR originated in a man aged 40-49 years in good health and CMV-seropositive. Sequencing input: PBMCs. This receptor has the CDR3 CASKGGGTEAFF. The nucleotide sequence is given as TGTGCCAGCAAGGGGGGGGGAACTGAAGCTTTCTTT.